A single sample gave rise to the 4 T cell receptor beta chains below, sequenced in a study of T cell repertoires in cytomegalovirus infection. Each CDR3 protein is one row after TCRdb ran MiXCR on the reads. The data show approximately 1,000,000 distinct CDR3 sequences, approximately 31% seen once. No cognate antigen is known for these TCRs. Source: cultured CD8+ T cells from PBMCs, taken from culture after CMV antigen stimulation. These receptors were obtained from a human donor in good health (CMV status not recorded). Some clones in this sample may be carry-over from other donors' samples.

This clonotype was detected only a few times. V usage is TRBV7-6 and J usage is TRBJ1-5, with a tentative D call TRBD1 (5 bases). Per the germline V gene, CDR1 is SGHVS and CDR2 is FNYEAQ. The CDR3 covers 13 residues. The V end was cut by 2 bases, the J end by 8 bases, with 10 bases between. The CDR3 nucleotides are TGTGCCAGCAGCTTACGGGGGTGGGAGCCCCAGCATTTT. This translates into CASSLRGWEPQHF.

The chain recombines TRBV7-8 with TRBJ1-2; 7 positions match TRBD1. Germline lookup yields CDR1 SGHVS and CDR2 FQNEAQ. The length of the CDR3 is 14 residues. Trimming removed 1 base from V and 8 bases from J; junction bases left unmatched: 7. The CDR3 sequence is CASSLVRGTEGYTF. The CDR3 region has the DNA TGTGCCAGCAGCTTAGTCCGAGGGACAGAAGGCTACACCTTC.

This clonotype was observed at least ten times. The V gene is TRBV7-9, the J gene TRBJ2-5; 8 bases align to TRBD1. The CDR3 consists of 13 residues. CDR1 SEHNR and CDR2 FQNEAQ come from the germline V gene (reference sequence). Germline trimming cut 5 bases from V and 3 bases from J; bases unmatched to any gene: 2. The CDR3 nucleotides read TGTGCCAGCAGCCCGACAGGGGAAGAGACCCAGTACTTC. Amino acid sequence: CASSPTGEETQYF.

Turning to this clonotype: A much larger clonotype is one base distant, so this may be a read error. The V call is TRBV19, the J call TRBJ1-6; no clear D. V was shortened by 7 bases and J by 9 bases, with 22 bases between the two germline ends. The CDR3 contains 16 residues. Germline CDR1 is LNHDA and CDR2 is SQIVND (reference sequence). CDR3 bases: TGTGCCAGTATGGGCTTGGGAGAGGTGCATACTTCACCCCTCCACTTT. Its protein is CASMGLGEVHTSPLHF.